The 30 T cell receptor beta chains given below trace back to one sample, sequenced in a study of blood T cell repertoires in COVID-19. TCRdb's table, derived via immunoSEQ multiplex PCR, lists solely in-frame clones and lacks some. The sample shows about 230,000 clones, about nine tenths of them seen only once. Sequenced input: peripheral blood. All receptors derive from a man aged 50 to 60 with COVID-19, enrolled during active disease.

This clone was found once. CDR3 DNA sequence: TGTGCTAGTGGCCCGGGATTAAATCAGCCCCAGCATTTT. Its protein is CASGPGLNQPQHF. This chain links TRBV12-5 with TRBJ1-5; D not certain. Germline V lookup: CDR1 LGHNT, CDR2 FRNRAP. V lost 6 bases and J lost 4, with 10 bases in between. The CDR3 spans 13 residues.

The rearrangement joins TRBV6-5 to TRBJ1-1, with D possibly matching TRBD1 (5 bases). Trimming pared 8 bases from V and 3 bases from J, leaving 19 bases between. CDR1 is MNHEY and CDR2 is SVGAGI in the germline V gene. The CDR3 sequence is 15 residues long. The CDR3 nucleotides read TGTGCCAGCGGCCTTAGGGCAGGGTGGGACACTGAAGCTTTCTTT. Its protein is CASGLRAGWDTEAFF.

The chain is built from TRBV21-1 and TRBJ1-1. TRBV21-1 is designated a pseudogene. This CDR3 comprises 15 residues. The CDR3: CASSKGSQTNTEAFF. CDR3 nucleotides: TGTGCCAGCAGCAAAGGGAGCCAGACGAACACTGAAGCTTTCTTT.

V gene TRBV9 combines with J gene TRBJ2-2; TRBD1 agrees at 7 bases. Looked up from germline, CDR1 is SGDLS and CDR2 is YYNGEE. V shed 4 bases, J shed 2 bases, and the junction held 8 bases outside the gene matches. This CDR3 is built from 16 residues. The DNA for the CDR3 is TGTGCCAGCAGCCGATCGACAGGGCTTAACACCGGGGAGCTGTTTTTT. It specifies CASSRSTGLNTGELFF.

The chain employs TRBV6-2 or TRBV6-3 and TRBJ2-1, with D perhaps matching TRBD1 (5 bases). V lost 2 bases, J lost 5 bases, and 13 bases lay in between. CDR3 length: 15 residues. Germline assignment: CDR1 MNHEY and CDR2 SVGEGT. CDR3 nucleotides: TGTGCCAGCAGTTACCCCCAGGGTATCCACAATGAGCAGTTCTTC. Residues: CASSYPQGIHNEQFF.

This chain uses TRBV6-2 or TRBV6-3 with TRBJ1-5, with D tentatively TRBD1 (5 bases). The CDR3 totals 15 residues. The V gene's germline CDR1 is MNHEY and CDR2 SVGEGT. V was pared by 3 bases and J by 6 bases, with 15 bases between. The CDR3, as DNA: TGTGCCAGCAGTTATGTCACGGGGGAGGCTCAGCCCCAGCATTTT. Translation gives CASSYVTGEAQPQHF.

The chain joins TRBV7-2 to TRBJ2-7; 7 positions match TRBD1. The CDR3 covers 13 residues. CDR1 SGHTA and CDR2 FQGNSA come from the germline V gene. J was trimmed by 5 bases and V by 2 bases; bases with no gene match: 3. The DNA of the CDR3 is TGTGCCAGCAGCTTAAAGACAGGGAACGAGCAGTACTTC. It codes for CASSLKTGNEQYF.

The rearrangement joins TRBV27 to TRBJ2-2; 8 nucleotides line up with TRBD2. This CDR3 spans 18 amino acids. The ends lost 5 bases at V and 6 bases at J; junction bases unmatched: 17. Per germline, CDR1 MNHEY and CDR2 SMNVEV (reference sequence). The CDR3 sequence is CASSIFSSGGVRSGELFF. CDR3 nucleotide sequence: TGTGCCAGCAGTATTTTTTCCTCCGGGGGGGTACGGTCCGGGGAGCTGTTTTTT.

V is TRBV5-1 and J is TRBJ2-3; D ambiguous. Germline CDR1 reads SGHRS; CDR2 reads YFSETQ. The CDR3 is 13 amino acids. The V gene lost 3 bases and the J gene lost 2 bases, with 7 bases spanning the gap. In DNA, the CDR3 is TGCGCCAGCAGCTATCTAGACACAGATACGCAGTATTTT. The encoded protein is CASSYLDTDTQYF.

This clone was counted between two and nine times. The chain joins TRBV4-1 to TRBJ2-2; 10 bases map to TRBD2. Germline trimming cut 2 bases from V and 7 bases from J; bases unmatched to any gene: 7. The CDR3 is 16 residues long. Germline CDR1 and CDR2: MGHRA and YSYEKL. The CDR3 loop reads CASSQPAGGPVGELFF. As DNA, the CDR3 is TGCGCCAGCAGCCAACCAGCGGGGGGGCCTGTCGGGGAGCTGTTTTTT.

This rearrangement joins TRBV18 to TRBJ2-1; 9 nucleotides match TRBD2. Germline CDR1 reads KGHSH; CDR2 reads LQKENI. The CDR3 extends over 17 amino acids. With V trimmed by 3 bases and J by 2 bases, 8 bases remained unmatched. The CDR3: CASSPISGSSTYNEQFF. The CDR3 DNA is TGTGCCAGCTCACCGATTAGCGGGAGTAGCACCTACAATGAGCAGTTCTTC. Looking up the rest from reference TRBV18 and TRBJ2-1 gives the full variable domain: NAGVMQNPRHLVRRRGQEARLRCSPMKGHSHVYWYRQLPEEGLKFMVYLQKENIIDESGMPKERFSAEFPKEGPSILRIQQVVRGDSAAYFCASSPISGSSTYNEQFFGPGTRLTVL.

A few counts support this clone. The V gene is TRBV9, the J gene TRBJ2-3, with 9 bases identical to TRBD2. The ends lost 4 bases at V and 6 bases at J; junction bases unmatched: 12. CDR3 size: 16 residues. Germline V gene sequence: CDR1 SGDLS, CDR2 YYNGEE. The CDR3: CASSTGTSGGQDTQYF. DNA of the CDR3: TGTGCCAGCAGCACCGGGACCAGCGGGGGGCAGGATACGCAGTATTTT.

This chain links TRBV23-1 with TRBJ2-2; TRBD1 aligns across 8 bases. TRBV23-1 is known as an ORF, though its function is uncertain. The CDR3 runs to 15 residues. Trimming at V came to 2 bases and at J to 4 bases, leaving 3 bases not matched to a gene. The chain's CDR3 is CASSQGTGSTGELFF. The CDR3 bases are TGCGCCAGCAGTCAAGGGACAGGCTCCACCGGGGAGCTGTTTTTT.

The CDR3 nucleotides are TGCGCCAGCAGCCAAGATCCAAGATCTGGACAGGGGAACACCGGGGAGCTGTTTTTT. Its translation is CASSQDPRSGQGNTGELFF. The genes are TRBV4-3 and TRBJ2-2, with 8 bases matching TRBD1. V shed 0 bases, J shed 1 base, and the junction held 10 bases outside the gene matches. Per the germline V gene, CDR1 is LGHNA and CDR2 is YSLEER. The CDR3 has 19 amino acids.

The chain combines TRBV2 with TRBJ2-7, with 9 bases that match TRBD2. Germline-derived CDR1 and CDR2 are SNHLY and FYNNEI. Trimming took 6 bases from V and 7 from J; bases not matched to a gene: 13. The length of the CDR3 is 15 residues. This chain's CDR3 is CASRVGSGGTGEQYF. The CDR3, as DNA: TGTGCCAGCAGGGTGGGTAGCGGGGGAACGGGTGAGCAGTACTTC.

J is TRBJ2-6 and V is TRBV29-1; maybe TRBD2 (6 bases). V lost 7 bases to trimming and J lost 3 bases, with 13 bases between them. The CDR3 extends over 14 amino acids. The germline CDR1 and CDR2 sequences are SQVTM and ANQGSEA. The CDR3 is CSGNMGGGANVLTF. In DNA form, the CDR3 reads TGCAGCGGAAACATGGGAGGTGGGGCCAACGTCCTGACTTTC.

This rearrangement joins TRBV6-6 to TRBJ1-1, with 7 bases identical to TRBD1. Germline V gene lookup returns CDR1 MNHNY and CDR2 SVGAGI (reference sequence). The ends lost 7 bases at V and 1 base at J; junction bases unmatched: 6. This CDR3 comprises 14 residues. CDR3 nucleotides: TGTGCCAGCAAAAGGGACAGACAGAACACTGAAGCTTTCTTT. Protein: CASKRDRQNTEAFF.

CDR3 sequence reads: CASSDLSSGNTIYF. In nucleotides, the CDR3 is TGTGCCAGCAGTGATCTGAGCTCTGGAAACACCATATATTTT. The rearrangement uses TRBV6-1 and TRBJ1-3; the D is unclear. Trimming cost V 3 bases and J 0 bases, with 6 bases left between them. Per the germline V gene, CDR1 is MNHNS and CDR2 is SASEGT. The CDR3 is 14 residues long.

The J gene is TRBJ1-1, the V gene TRBV7-9; possible D gene TRBD1, 6 bases. CDR1 is SEHNR and CDR2 is FQNEAQ in the germline V gene (reference sequence). Trimming took 5 bases from V and 2 from J, leaving 15 bases between them. The CDR3 loop spans 15 amino acids. CDR3 sequence (DNA): TGTGCCAGCAGCCAAACAGGGTACGGAAACACTGAAGCTTTCTTT. It translates to CASSQTGYGNTEAFF. The entire variable domain, with the rest obtained from reference TRBV7-9 and TRBJ1-1, is as follows: DTGVSQNPRHKITKRGQNVTFRCDPISEHNRLYWYRQTLGQGPEFLTYFQNEAQLEKSRLLSDRFSAERPKGSFSTLEIQRTEQGDSAMYLCASSQTGYGNTEAFFGQGTRLTVV.

The J gene is TRBJ1-5, the V gene TRBV12-3 or TRBV12-4; weak D call: TRBD1 (6 bases). The CDR3 loop spans 12 amino acids. With 11 bases removed from V and 5 bases from J, the gap between germline ends came to 13 bases. CDR3 amino acids: CASKGVDQPQHF. The CDR3 DNA is TGTGCCTCTAAGGGGGTCGATCAGCCCCAGCATTTT.

This clone appeared a single time. The rearrangement joins TRBV3-1 (or the pseudogene TRBV3-2) to TRBJ2-7; 11 bases fit TRBD1. The CDR3 runs to 15 residues. Germline CDR1 LGHDT, CDR2 YNNKEL (reference sequence). V shed 4 bases and J 6 bases; nucleotides not matched to a gene: 8. CDR3 in amino acids: CASSRAGTGGLEQYF. The CDR3 DNA reads as TGTGCCAGCAGCCGAGCCGGGACAGGGGGGCTCGAGCAGTACTTC.

This chain uses TRBV6-6 with TRBJ2-5, with D possibly TRBD1 on 6 matching bases. Between the trimmed V and J ends, which lost 10 bases and 9 bases, there was a span of 21 bases. The CDR3 is 13 residues long. The V gene's germline CDR1 is MNHNY and CDR2 SVGAGI (reference sequence). The CDR3 region is CATTQGHGSAQYF. Here the CDR3 DNA reads TGTGCCACCACCCAGGGACACGGGTCGGCCCAGTACTTC.

V is TRBV5-1 and J is TRBJ2-3, with 7 positions matching TRBD2. In germline, CDR1 is SGHRS, CDR2 YFSETQ. This CDR3 comprises 15 residues. V was pared by 3 bases and J by 6 bases, with 10 bases of the junction left unmatched. This CDR3 is CASSWGGDWSDTQYF. The CDR3 DNA follows: TGCGCCAGCAGCTGGGGAGGGGACTGGTCGGATACGCAGTATTTT. The full variable domain, its missing parts supplied by reference TRBV5-1 and TRBJ2-3, is KAGVTQTPRYLIKTRGQQVTLSCSPISGHRSVSWYQQTPGQGLQFLFEYFSETQRNKGNFPGRFSGRQFSNSRSEMNVSTLELGDSALYLCASSWGGDWSDTQYFGPGTRLTVL.

V gene TRBV24-1 combines with J gene TRBJ2-1, with TRBD2 identical over 13 bases. V shed 0 bases and J 11 bases; nucleotides not matched to a gene: 0. Germline V gives CDR1 KGHDR, CDR2 SFDVKD. CDR3 length: 14 amino acids. The chain's CDR3 is CATSDLGTSGKQFF. The CDR3 nucleotides read TGTGCCACCAGTGATTTGGGGACTAGCGGGAAGCAGTTCTTC.

The gene calls are TRBV7-9 and TRBJ1-1; D not certain. The CDR3 length is 13 residues. Germline V gene data show CDR1 as SEHNR and CDR2 as FQNEAQ (reference sequence). V was cut by 5 bases and J by 9 bases, with 16 bases left in between. CDR3 DNA sequence: TGTGCCAGCAGCGTACGCGAAGGAGGGCAAGCTTTCTTT. This encodes CASSVREGGQAFF.

This clone was observed once. The chain recombines TRBV5-1 with TRBJ2-2, with 9 nucleotides matching TRBD2. Trimming took 0 bases from V and 3 from J; bases not matched to a gene: 3. Germline assignment: CDR1 SGHRS and CDR2 YFSETQ. The length of the CDR3 is 16 residues. The CDR3 spells CASSLGASGDTGELFF. The CDR3 DNA reads as TGCGCCAGCAGCTTGGGTGCTAGCGGGGACACCGGGGAGCTGTTTTTT.

The rearrangement joins TRBV30 to TRBJ2-7; a weak D match, TRBD2 (6 bases). The CDR3 is made up of 14 amino acids. Germline loops: CDR1 GTSNPN, CDR2 SVGIG (reference sequence). V lost 0 bases and J 4 bases, leaving 13 bases between the germline ends. CDR3 nucleotides: TGTGCCTGGAGTGTTGGGGGGAAAGGTTACGAGCAGTACTTC. Amino acid sequence: CAWSVGGKGYEQYF.

The chain joins TRBV10-3 to TRBJ2-6; tentative D call: TRBD2 (6 bases). Trimming cost V 2 bases and J 0 bases, with 11 bases left between them. The V gene's germline CDR1 is ENHRY and CDR2 SYGVKD. The CDR3 is 17 amino acids. In nucleotides, the CDR3 is TGTGCCATCAGTGAGGCGGAGGGTGACTCTGGGGCCAACGTCCTGACTTTC. Its protein product is CAISEAEGDSGANVLTF.

The genes are TRBV7-2 and TRBJ1-2; D might be TRBD1 (5 bases). The germline V gene has CDR1 SGHTA and CDR2 FQGNSA. The CDR3 covers 14 residues. V lost 2 bases and J lost 3, with 10 bases in between. The CDR3 region has the DNA TGTGCCAGCAGCTTACCCGACAGAGACTATGGCTACACCTTC. Translation gives CASSLPDRDYGYTF.

In DNA, the CDR3 is TGCGCCAGCAGCCCTCAATCGGGGTATGGAAACACCATATATTTT. Translating gives CASSPQSGYGNTIYF. The chain uses TRBV5-1 and TRBJ1-3; D is ambiguous. V was clipped by 4 bases and J by 3 bases, with 14 bases between them. The CDR3 runs 15 residues. CDR1 is SGHRS, CDR2 YFSETQ, per germline.